The 31 T cell receptor beta chains in this list originate from one sample, sequenced in a study of blood T cell repertoires in COVID-19. TCRdb's copy holds only in-frame clones and misses some; the assay was immunoSEQ multiplex PCR. The sample includes 210,000 or so clones, over 75% seen only once; the top ten take around 4.8%. Sequencing input: peripheral blood. The receptors shown here come from a woman aged 40 to 49 with acute or convalescent COVID-19.

The chain links TRBV10-3 to TRBJ2-1; D possibly corresponds to TRBD2 (5 bases). This CDR3 spans 13 amino acids. With 10 bases removed from V and 4 bases from J, the gap between germline ends came to 14 bases. Looked up from germline, CDR1 is ENHRY and CDR2 is SYGVKD. CDR3 in amino acids: CATRGPIYNEQFF. The CDR3 nucleotides are TGTGCCACCCGAGGGCCGATTTACAATGAGCAGTTCTTC.

The CDR3 loop reads CASSQDLGGSCTF. The CDR3 DNA reads TGTGCCAGCAGCCAAGATCTAGGTGGATCCTGCACCTTC. The rearrangement joins TRBV3-1 (or the pseudogene TRBV3-2) to TRBJ1-2; D unclear. The germline V gene encodes CDR1 LGHDT and CDR2 YNNKEL (reference sequence). The CDR3 loop spans 13 amino acids. The V and J ends lost 0 bases and 13 bases respectively, with 15 bases between them.

The chain carries TRBV7-2 and TRBJ1-2; 7 nucleotides match TRBD1. V lost 5 bases, J lost 1 base, and 10 bases stayed unmatched. CDR3 length equals 16 residues. Germline values: CDR1 SGHTA, CDR2 FQGNSA. CDR3 DNA sequence: TGTGCCAGCAGCCCTAAGTCCGGGACAGATAACTATGGCTACACCTTC. It is translated as CASSPKSGTDNYGYTF.

The chain has TRBV5-5 and TRBJ1-2; D unresolved. CDR1 is SGHKS and CDR2 is YYEKEE in the germline V gene (reference sequence). V shed 3 bases and J shed 8 bases, with 11 bases lying between them. The CDR3 sequence is 12 residues long. The CDR3 here is CASSSGLGGYTF. In DNA form, the CDR3 reads TGTGCCAGCAGCTCTGGTCTCGGGGGCTACACCTTC.

In this sample, this clone turned up a few times. V is TRBV11-2 and J is TRBJ2-7, with D maybe TRBD2 (5 bases). The V and J ends lost 6 bases and 6 bases respectively, with 21 bases between them. This CDR3 has 15 residues. Germline assignment: CDR1 SGHAT and CDR2 FQNNGV. The CDR3 loop reads CASSHSGPRGPEQYV. CDR3 in DNA: TGTGCCAGCAGTCACTCCGGACCCCGGGGTCCCGAGCAGTACGTC.

This chain connects TRBV5-1 to TRBJ1-2; no firm D call. Germline V gene sequence: CDR1 SGHRS, CDR2 YFSETQ. This CDR3 spans 14 amino acids. The V end was cut by 5 bases, the J end by 0 bases, with 11 bases between. The CDR3 loop reads CASRSSTTNYGYTF. CDR3 nucleotide sequence: TGCGCCAGCAGATCTAGCACAACTAACTATGGCTACACCTTC.

The CDR3 sequence is CASSGDRGQPQHF. CDR3 DNA: TGTGCCAGCAGTGGGGACAGAGGTCAGCCCCAGCATTTT. The rearrangement uses TRBV6-4 and TRBJ1-5, with TRBD1 matching over 7 bases. Germline values: CDR1 MRHNA, CDR2 SNTAGT. The V and J ends lost 4 bases and 6 bases, in that order; junction bases with no gene match: 3. The CDR3 extends over 13 amino acids.

The rearrangement joins TRBV4-1 to TRBJ2-2, with 8 positions matching TRBD2. Germline CDR1 is MGHRA and CDR2 is YSYEKL. J lost 4 bases, V lost 0 bases, and 13 bases had no gene match. This CDR3 is built from 19 residues. The CDR3 nucleotides are TGCGCCAGCAGCCAAGATGGGGTAGCGGGGAACCGGGTCACCGGGGAGCTGTTTTTT. This encodes CASSQDGVAGNRVTGELFF.

V and J are TRBV10-3 and TRBJ1-1; TRBD1 might be the D (5 bases). Germline V CDR1 and CDR2: ENHRY, SYGVKD. V lost 7 bases, J lost 5 bases, and 20 bases lay in between. The CDR3 runs 15 residues. CDR3 sequence: CAITDPGGDRTEAFF. DNA of the CDR3: TGTGCCATCACCGACCCCGGGGGGGATAGGACTGAAGCTTTCTTT.

This chain uses TRBV3-1 (or the pseudogene TRBV3-2) with TRBJ2-1, with 9 bases aligning to TRBD2. This CDR3 has 18 residues. J lost 6 bases, V lost 0 bases, and 12 bases had no gene match. CDR1 is LGHDT and CDR2 is YNNKEL in the germline V gene (reference sequence). CDR3 in DNA: TGTGCCAGCAGCCAAGACTTGAGACGCGGGGGGGCCGTCAATGAGCAGTTCTTC. Encoded protein: CASSQDLRRGGAVNEQFF.

J is TRBJ2-1 and V is TRBV4-1; 8 positions agree with TRBD2. Germline lookup yields CDR1 MGHRA and CDR2 YSYEKL. Losses at the gene ends were 1 base for V and 7 bases for J; bases not matched to a gene: 12. The CDR3 is made up of 17 amino acids. The CDR3 loop reads CASSQGRDGGARNEQFF. CDR3 DNA: TGCGCCAGCAGCCAAGGGCGCGACGGGGGGGCCCGGAATGAGCAGTTCTTC.

The chain joins TRBV25-1 to TRBJ1-2, with TRBD1 identical over 7 bases. Trimming at V came to 2 bases and at J to 7 bases, leaving 10 bases not matched to a gene. Germline V gene sequence: CDR1 MGHDK, CDR2 SYGVNS. The CDR3 length is 15 residues. The CDR3 sequence is CASSEPSGRGLGYTF. The CDR3 region has the DNA TGTGCCAGCAGTGAACCCTCGGGAAGGGGGCTTGGCTACACCTTC.

The gene calls are TRBV6-5 and TRBJ2-5; tentatively, D is TRBD2 (6 bases). Looked up from germline, CDR1 is MNHEY and CDR2 is SVGAGI. Trimming cost V 6 bases and J 5 bases, with 16 bases left between them. The CDR3 loop spans 14 amino acids. The CDR3 loop is CASSAGTGSETQYF. The CDR3 bases are TGTGCCAGCAGCGCCGGGACTGGGAGCGAGACCCAGTACTTC.

The chain carries TRBV2 and TRBJ1-5, with D unclear. With 5 bases removed from V and 0 bases from J, the gap between germline ends came to 11 bases. Germline CDR1 SNHLY, CDR2 FYNNEI. CDR3 length: 15 residues. The CDR3 DNA is TGTGCCAGCAGTTCAGGCCTTTATAGCAATCAGCCCCAGCATTTT. Translating it yields CASSSGLYSNQPQHF.

The chain recombines TRBV2 with TRBJ1-5; D might be TRBD1 (6 bases). The CDR3 spans 14 residues. The germline V and J ends were trimmed by 5 bases and 5 bases, with 13 bases remaining between them. Germline V gives CDR1 SNHLY, CDR2 FYNNEI. CDR3 sequence: CASSFQPGDQPQHF. Written as DNA, the CDR3 is TGTGCCAGCAGTTTCCAGCCAGGGGATCAGCCCCAGCATTTT.

The gene calls are TRBV7-2 and TRBJ2-1, with D unresolved. The CDR3 spans 15 residues. The V and J ends lost 7 bases and 15 bases respectively, with 28 bases between them. CDR1 is SGHTA, CDR2 FQGNSA, per germline. DNA for the CDR3: TGTGCCAGCACCAGCAGCCGGGTTACAACCGCCGTTCCGTTCTTC. It is translated as CASTSSRVTTAVPFF.

The chain recombines TRBV11-2 with TRBJ2-3; 9 positions match TRBD1. Losses at the gene ends were 5 bases for V and 4 bases for J; bases not matched to a gene: 13. CDR1 is SGHAT and CDR2 is FQNNGV in the germline V gene. This CDR3 spans 17 amino acids. The CDR3 spells CASSRWPGQGSADTQYF. As DNA, the CDR3 is TGTGCCAGCAGCCGATGGCCGGGACAGGGTTCGGCAGATACGCAGTATTTT.

The CDR3 sequence: CAISERGQGVTEAFF. As DNA, the CDR3 is TGTGCCATCAGTGAGAGAGGTCAGGGTGTGACTGAAGCTTTCTTT. V gene TRBV10-3 combines with J gene TRBJ1-1; a weak D match, TRBD1 (5 bases). Trimming removed 2 bases from V and 5 bases from J, with 15 bases in between. Germline V lookup: CDR1 ENHRY, CDR2 SYGVKD. The CDR3 sequence is 15 residues long.

The V gene is TRBV29-1, the J gene TRBJ1-2; D gene ambiguous. CDR3 size: 14 residues. V was shortened by 4 bases and J by 2 bases, with 14 bases between the two germline ends. The germline V gene encodes CDR1 SQVTM and CDR2 ANQGSEA. CDR3 DNA sequence: TGCAGCGTTGCAATGGGCACTGGGAACTATGGCTACACCTTC. Translated: CSVAMGTGNYGYTF.

The CDR3 DNA sequence: TGTGCCAGCAGCTTAGGGCCCCAGGGAACTGGAAACACCATATATTTT. Translating it yields CASSLGPQGTGNTIYF. This chain joins TRBV7-8 and TRBJ1-3; tentatively, D is TRBD1 (5 bases). Germline values: CDR1 SGHVS, CDR2 FQNEAQ. The CDR3 runs to 16 residues. With 1 base removed from V and 2 bases from J, the gap between germline ends came to 12 bases.

This clone has only one observation. V and J are TRBV18 and TRBJ1-1; D remains ambiguous. This CDR3 is 15 amino acids long. From germline, CDR1 is KGHSH and CDR2 LQKENI. The germline V and J ends were trimmed by 2 bases and 2 bases, with 12 bases remaining between them. CDR3 residues: CASSPVGSHNTEAFF. The CDR3 bases are TGTGCCAGCTCACCAGTTGGGAGCCACAACACTGAAGCTTTCTTT.

This sequence joins TRBV4-2 and TRBJ2-2; unclear D gene. V shed 0 bases and J shed 3 bases, with 5 bases lying between them. CDR1 is LGHNA and CDR2 is YNFKEQ in the germline V gene. This CDR3 spans 14 amino acids. CDR3 protein: CASSQDEDTGELFF. DNA for the CDR3: TGTGCCAGCAGCCAAGATGAGGACACCGGGGAGCTGTTTTTT.

The chain combines TRBV27 with TRBJ1-2; D not resolved. CDR1 and CDR2 from the germline V gene are MNHEY and SMNVEV (reference sequence). Trimming took off 6 bases at V and 2 bases at J, with 16 bases between the two ends. CDR3 length equals 15 residues. The CDR3 region has the DNA TGTGCCAGCAGCCCATCGGCAGGATCGAACTATGGCTACACCTTC. This codes for CASSPSAGSNYGYTF.

In DNA form, the CDR3 reads TGCGCCAGCAGCCAAGTGGGCAGGGGGAACTATGGCTACACCTTC. It is translated as CASSQVGRGNYGYTF. J is TRBJ1-2 and V is TRBV4-1; 7 bases match TRBD1. Per germline, CDR1 MGHRA and CDR2 YSYEKL. The CDR3 is made up of 15 amino acids. The ends lost 1 base at V and 2 bases at J; junction bases unmatched: 4.

The gene calls are TRBV11-2 and TRBJ1-1; 7 positions match TRBD1. Unmatched junction bases numbered 7, after V lost 2 bases and J lost 1 base. Germline CDR1 SGHAT, CDR2 FQNNGV. The CDR3 consists of 16 residues. The CDR3 nucleotides read TGTGCCAGCAGCTTACCACCGGGACAGTCGAACACTGAAGCTTTCTTT. As protein: CASSLPPGQSNTEAFF. The whole variable domain, remainder taken from reference TRBV11-2 and TRBJ1-1, is EAGVAQSPRYKIIEKRQSVAFWCNPISGHATLYWYQQILGQGPKLLIQFQNNGVVDDSQLPKDRFSAERLKGVDSTLKIQPAKLEDSAVYLCASSLPPGQSNTEAFFGQGTRLTVV.

The rearrangement joins TRBV29-1 to TRBJ2-3; 8 bases are shared with TRBD1. Germline V gene lookup returns CDR1 SQVTM and CDR2 ANQGSEA. The CDR3 totals 14 residues. J was trimmed by 1 base and V by 2 bases; bases with no gene match: 2. In DNA, the CDR3 is TGCAGCGTTGAATGGACAGGGCGCACAGATACGCAGTATTTT. Translation: CSVEWTGRTDTQYF.

The J gene is TRBJ1-1, the V gene TRBV9; TRBD1 agrees at 8 bases. Germline V CDR1 and CDR2: SGDLS, YYNGEE. The CDR3 sequence is 13 residues long. The junction had 3 bases not matched to a gene; V was cut back by 3 bases and J by 5 bases. CDR3 in DNA: TGTGCCAGCAGCGACAGGGGGGGGACTGAAGCTTTCTTT. It translates to CASSDRGGTEAFF.

About this clone: Other DNA sequences of this sample code for an identical CDR3. This chain links TRBV4-1 with TRBJ1-1, with 7 bases that match TRBD1. Germline lookup yields CDR1 MGHRA and CDR2 YSYEKL. The CDR3 totals 16 residues. V shed 0 bases and J 2 bases; nucleotides not matched to a gene: 6. The CDR3 DNA reads TGCGCCAGCAGCCAAGATCCAAGAGGGGGCAACACTGAAGCTTTCTTT. Its protein product is CASSQDPRGGNTEAFF.

The chain carries TRBV27 and TRBJ1-2; 7 positions match TRBD1. In germline, CDR1 is MNHEY, CDR2 SMNVEV (reference sequence). The CDR3 has 15 amino acids. V lost 5 bases and J lost 4; bases outside the gene matches: 10. This chain's CDR3 is CASSPLGTEAYGYTF. The CDR3 nucleotides are TGTGCCAGCAGTCCTCTAGGGACAGAAGCCTATGGCTACACCTTC.

The chain employs TRBV7-2 and TRBJ1-1; TRBD1 aligns across 8 bases. The V gene end was trimmed by 6 bases and the J gene end by 5 bases; junction bases not matched to a gene: 2. The germline CDR1 and CDR2 sequences are SGHTA and FQGNSA. There are 12 residues in the CDR3. The CDR3, as DNA: TGTGCCAGCAGGACAGGGGCAACTGAAGCTTTCTTT. Its translation: CASRTGATEAFF.

In its sample, this clone was seen once. V is TRBV12-5 and J is TRBJ1-1, with D possibly being TRBD1 (6 bases). Germline-derived CDR1 and CDR2 are LGHNT and FRNRAP. The CDR3 is 14 amino acids. Trimming took 6 bases from V and 4 from J, leaving 15 bases between them. The CDR3 coding sequence is TGTGCTAGTGGACCTGACAGGTCCTTCACTGAAGCTTTCTTT. This codes for CASGPDRSFTEAFF.